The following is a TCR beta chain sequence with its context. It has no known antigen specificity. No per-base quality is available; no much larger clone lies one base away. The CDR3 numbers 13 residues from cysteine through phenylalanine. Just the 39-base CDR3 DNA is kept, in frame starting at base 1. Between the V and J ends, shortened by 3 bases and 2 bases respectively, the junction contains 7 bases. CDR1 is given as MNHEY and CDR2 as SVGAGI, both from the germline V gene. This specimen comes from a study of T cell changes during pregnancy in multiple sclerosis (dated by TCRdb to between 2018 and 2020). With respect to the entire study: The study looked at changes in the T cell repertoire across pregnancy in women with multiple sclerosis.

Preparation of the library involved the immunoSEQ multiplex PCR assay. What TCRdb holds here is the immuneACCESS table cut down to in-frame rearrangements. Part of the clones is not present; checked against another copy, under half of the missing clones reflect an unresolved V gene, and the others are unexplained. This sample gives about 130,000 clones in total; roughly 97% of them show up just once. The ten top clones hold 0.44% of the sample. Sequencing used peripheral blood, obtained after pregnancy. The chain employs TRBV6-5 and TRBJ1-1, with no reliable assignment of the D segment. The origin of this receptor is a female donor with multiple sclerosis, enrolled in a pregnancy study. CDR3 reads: CASSYRVNTEAFF. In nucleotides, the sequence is TGTGCCAGCAGTTATCGGGTAAACACTGAAGCTTTCTTT.